A single sample is the source of the 22 T cell receptor beta chains below, sequenced in a study of cytomegalovirus exposure and HLA in healthy donors (TCRdb year 2017). Libraries were constructed by the immunoSEQ multiplex PCR assay. Held by TCRdb, this immuneACCESS table contains in-frame sequences only and omits some clones. Under half of the omission traces to an unresolved V gene where checked; the cause of the rest is unknown. The sample table lists tens of thousands of clones, approximately 96% of them with a count of one. The ten largest clonotypes hold about 1.5% of the sample. The sample consisted of PBMCs. These TCRs come from a young woman in good health and CMV-seropositive.

The chain couples TRBV6-6 to TRBJ2-7; 8 nucleotides align to TRBD1. V lost 6 bases to trimming and J lost 4 bases; unmatched junction nucleotides: 5. The CDR3 totals 13 residues. Germline lookup yields CDR1 MNHNY and CDR2 SVGAGI (reference sequence). This CDR3 is CASSPGQEYEQYF. The CDR3 DNA follows: TGTGCCAGCAGCCCGGGACAGGAGTACGAGCAGTACTTC.

This chain links TRBV2 with TRBJ2-7; D is possibly TRBD2 (7 bases). Trimming left V 6 bases short and J 12 bases short, with 27 bases between. CDR1 SNHLY and CDR2 FYNNEI come from the germline V gene. The CDR3 consists of 15 residues. The CDR3 here is CASRGGGGPIGEVYF. CDR3 nucleotide sequence: TGTGCCAGCAGAGGGGGGGGCGGTCCAATCGGCGAGGTGTACTTC.

The CDR3, as DNA: TGTGCCCGGAATGACAGGGGTGGCTATGGCTACACCTTC. It specifies CARNDRGGYGYTF. The chain employs TRBV30 and TRBJ1-2; 8 bases map to TRBD1. CDR1 is GTSNPN, CDR2 SVGIG, per germline (reference sequence). This CDR3 is built from 13 residues. V gave up 8 bases and J gave up 4 bases; unmatched junction bases: 9.

The gene calls are TRBV5-5 and TRBJ1-2; no firm D call. Trimming removed 3 bases from V and 2 bases from J, with 14 bases in between. Germline CDR1 reads SGHKS; CDR2 reads YYEKEE (reference sequence). This CDR3 contains 15 residues. Written as DNA, the CDR3 is TGTGCCAGCAGCTACGATTACAGTGGAAACTATGGCTACACCTTC. It specifies CASSYDYSGNYGYTF. Combining the CDR3 with reference TRBV5-5 and TRBJ1-2 gives the whole variable domain DAGVTQSPTHLIKTRGQQVTLRCSPISGHKSVSWYQQVLGQGPQFIFQYYEKEERGRGNFPDRFSARQFPNYSSELNVNALLLGDSALYLCASSYDYSGNYGYTFGSGTRLTVV.

This chain uses TRBV5-4 with TRBJ2-2; 14 positions agree with TRBD2. Germline V gene lookup returns CDR1 SGHNT and CDR2 YYREEE (reference sequence). The ends lost 3 bases at V and 6 bases at J; junction bases unmatched: 7. The CDR3 loop spans 17 amino acids. The CDR3 sequence: CASSSTGLAGAAGELFF. The DNA for the CDR3 is TGTGCCAGCAGCTCCACGGGACTAGCGGGAGCGGCCGGGGAGCTGTTTTTT. Full variable domain (missing parts from reference TRBV5-4 and TRBJ2-2): ETGVTQSPTHLIKTRGQQVTLRCSSQSGHNTVSWYQQALGQGPQFIFQYYREEENGRGNFPPRFSGLQFPNYSSELNVNALELDDSALYLCASSSTGLAGAAGELFFGEGSRLTVL.

The chain links TRBV18 to TRBJ1-4; TRBD1 matches 8 bases. Germline-derived CDR1 and CDR2 are KGHSH and LQKENI. Unmatched junction bases numbered 8, after V lost 3 bases and J lost 8 bases. CDR3 size: 15 residues. CDR3 nucleotides: TGTGCCAGCTCACCGCCGGACAGGGTCGGCGAAAAACTGTTTTTT. It codes for CASSPPDRVGEKLFF.

The chain recombines TRBV7-9 with TRBJ2-5; 14 positions match TRBD2. This CDR3 is built from 16 residues. Germline V gene sequence: CDR1 SEHNR, CDR2 FQNEAQ (reference sequence). V shed 5 bases, J shed 5 bases, and the junction held 7 bases outside the gene matches. Written as DNA, the CDR3 is TGTGCCAGCAGCAAAGGGACTAGCGGGAGTGGCGAGACCCAGTACTTC. It specifies CASSKGTSGSGETQYF.

The chain carries TRBV5-1 and TRBJ2-3; D is ambiguous. Trimming shortened V by 7 bases and J by 0 bases, and 12 bases separated the two germline ends. Germline V gene data show CDR1 as SGHRS and CDR2 as YFSETQ. CDR3 length: 14 amino acids. The chain's CDR3 is CASRLEPSTDTQYF. The CDR3 nucleotides are TGCGCCAGCCGGCTGGAGCCTAGCACAGATACGCAGTATTTT.

The chain joins TRBV6-1 to TRBJ2-7; 7 bases are a match to TRBD2. The CDR3 is 16 amino acids. The germline gives CDR1 MNHNS, CDR2 SASEGT. Trimming took 3 bases from V and 1 from J; bases not matched to a gene: 9. CDR3 nucleotides: TGTGCCAGCAGTGACAGGTCTAGCGGACGATCCTACGAGCAGTACTTC. It translates to CASSDRSSGRSYEQYF.

The J gene is TRBJ1-5, the V gene TRBV18, with 11 bases matching TRBD1. Germline V gene data show CDR1 as KGHSH and CDR2 as LQKENI. There are 17 residues in the CDR3. V lost 4 bases and J lost 2; bases outside the gene matches: 7. The CDR3: CASSHGQGAFGNQPQHF. Written as DNA, the CDR3 is TGTGCCAGCTCACACGGACAGGGGGCATTTGGCAATCAGCCCCAGCATTTT. The variable domain in full, completed from reference TRBV18 and TRBJ1-5, reads NAGVMQNPRHLVRRRGQEARLRCSPMKGHSHVYWYRQLPEEGLKFMVYLQKENIIDESGMPKERFSAEFPKEGPSILRIQQVVRGDSAAYFCASSHGQGAFGNQPQHFGDGTRLSIL.

This chain connects TRBV25-1 to TRBJ1-1; D is unclear. CDR1 is MGHDK, CDR2 SYGVNS, per germline. Trimming took off 11 bases at V and 5 bases at J, with 12 bases between the two ends. CDR3 length: 11 amino acids. This CDR3 reads CAVGVGTEAFF. In nucleotides, the CDR3 is TGTGCCGTCGGGGTTGGGACTGAAGCTTTCTTT.

The chain has TRBV14 and TRBJ2-7, with D hard to call. Germline-derived CDR1 and CDR2 are SGHDN and FVKESK. The CDR3 consists of 15 residues. V was clipped by 3 bases and J by 5 bases, with 17 bases between them. This CDR3 is CASSHLGTVEHEQYF. The CDR3 nucleotides read TGTGCCAGCAGCCACCTAGGCACCGTGGAGCACGAGCAGTACTTC.

The chain recombines TRBV27 with TRBJ1-2; D is unresolved. This CDR3 region has 15 residues. Trimming shortened V by 2 bases and J by 1 base, and 11 bases separated the two germline ends. CDR1 and CDR2 (germline): MNHEY, SMNVEV (reference sequence). CDR3: CASSLGGGNNYGYTF. In nucleotides, the CDR3 is TGTGCCAGCAGTTTAGGTGGAGGGAATAACTATGGCTACACCTTC.

J is TRBJ2-3 and V is TRBV28, with D perhaps TRBD1 (6 bases). The CDR3 is 14 residues long. The germline V gene encodes CDR1 MDHEN and CDR2 SYDVKM. The ends were cut back, 6 bases at V and 2 bases at J, with 12 bases in the middle. The DNA of the CDR3 is TGTGCCAGCAGCTACGGACAGTTCACAGATACGCAGTATTTT. Translating it yields CASSYGQFTDTQYF.

The V gene is TRBV11-2, the J gene TRBJ2-7; 15 nucleotides agree with TRBD2. The V segment lost 4 bases and the J segment 3 bases; nucleotides outside the gene matches: 7. Germline-derived CDR1 and CDR2 are SGHAT and FQNNGV. This CDR3 contains 17 residues. The CDR3 spells CASSYRTSGRANYEQYF. CDR3 in DNA: TGTGCCAGCAGCTACCGGACTAGCGGGAGGGCCAACTACGAGCAGTACTTC.

The chain combines TRBV27 with TRBJ2-1, with TRBD1 identical over 8 bases. The CDR3 is 15 residues long. J lost 3 bases, V lost 4 bases, and 5 bases had no gene match. Germline-derived CDR1 and CDR2 are MNHEY and SMNVEV (reference sequence). In DNA, the CDR3 is TGTGCCAGCAGTTCCCAGGGGGCTTTCTACAATGAGCAGTTCTTC. It codes for CASSSQGAFYNEQFF.

The V gene is TRBV15, the J gene TRBJ1-1, with 9 positions matching TRBD1. The CDR3 has 14 amino acids. The V gene end was trimmed by 5 bases and the J gene end by 6 bases; junction bases not matched to a gene: 7. Germline CDR1 LNHNV, CDR2 YYDKDF (reference sequence). Here the CDR3 reads CATSRDRASSEAFF. In DNA, the CDR3 is TGTGCCACCAGCCGGGACAGGGCGAGTTCTGAAGCTTTCTTT.

V and J are TRBV5-6 and TRBJ2-2, with 7 bases matching TRBD1. This CDR3 contains 16 residues. The V gene end was trimmed by 6 bases and the J gene end by 2 bases; junction bases not matched to a gene: 10. Germline loops: CDR1 SGHDT, CDR2 YYEEEE. The CDR3 DNA reads TGTGCCAGCAACATCCGTACAGGGGTCAACACCGGGGAGCTGTTTTTT. The encoded protein is CASNIRTGVNTGELFF.

The chain recombines TRBV6-1 with TRBJ2-7, with a weak D call TRBD2 (5 bases). Germline V gene lookup returns CDR1 MNHNS and CDR2 SASEGT. Deletions cut 2 bases from V and 5 bases from J, with 10 bases between. This CDR3 spans 13 amino acids. CDR3 sequence (DNA): TGTGCCAGCAGTGAAAGGCGGAGGAACGAGCAGTACTTC. It is translated as CASSERRRNEQYF.

The chain is built from TRBV9 and TRBJ2-5; 7 positions match TRBD1. The CDR3 sequence is 15 residues long. The V and J ends lost 3 bases and 3 bases, in that order; junction bases with no gene match: 8. The V gene's germline CDR1 is SGDLS and CDR2 YYNGEE. CDR3 sequence reads: CASSDGTATKETQYF. The DNA for the CDR3 is TGTGCCAGCAGCGACGGGACAGCAACAAAAGAGACCCAGTACTTC.

The V call is TRBV4-1, the J call TRBJ1-5, with TRBD1 as a possible D gene (6 bases). The CDR3 consists of 17 residues. Germline V CDR1 and CDR2: MGHRA, YSYEKL. V lost 0 bases to trimming and J lost 1 base, with 13 bases between them. This CDR3 reads CASSQDYREDSNQPQHF. As DNA, the CDR3 is TGCGCCAGCAGCCAAGACTACAGGGAAGACAGCAATCAGCCCCAGCATTTT.

The rearrangement links TRBV7-9 to TRBJ1-1; TRBD1 aligns across 7 bases. Germline V gene data show CDR1 as SEHNR and CDR2 as FQNEAQ (reference sequence). The CDR3 loop spans 13 amino acids. V lost 5 bases to trimming and J lost 3 bases; unmatched junction nucleotides: 3. The CDR3: CASSLQGDTEAFF. CDR3 sequence (DNA): TGTGCCAGCAGCCTTCAGGGGGACACTGAAGCTTTCTTT. The full variable domain, in which reference TRBV7-9 and TRBJ1-1 provide the parts outside the CDR3, is DTGVSQNPRHKITKRGQNVTFRCDPISEHNRLYWYRQTLGQGPEFLTYFQNEAQLEKSRLLSDRFSAERPKGSFSTLEIQRTEQGDSAMYLCASSLQGDTEAFFGQGTRLTVV.